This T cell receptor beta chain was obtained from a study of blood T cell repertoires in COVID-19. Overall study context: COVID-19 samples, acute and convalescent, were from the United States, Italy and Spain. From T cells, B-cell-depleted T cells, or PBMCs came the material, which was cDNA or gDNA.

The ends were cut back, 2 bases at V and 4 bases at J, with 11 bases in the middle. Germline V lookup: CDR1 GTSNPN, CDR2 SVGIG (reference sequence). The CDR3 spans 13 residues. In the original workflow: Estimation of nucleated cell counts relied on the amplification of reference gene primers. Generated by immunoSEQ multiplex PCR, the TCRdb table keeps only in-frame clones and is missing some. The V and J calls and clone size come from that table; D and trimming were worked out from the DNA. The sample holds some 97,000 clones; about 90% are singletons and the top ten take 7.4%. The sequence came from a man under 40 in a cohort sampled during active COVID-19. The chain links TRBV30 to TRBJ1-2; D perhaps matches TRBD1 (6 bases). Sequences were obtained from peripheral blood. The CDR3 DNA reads TGTGCCTGGAGTCAAAAGGACAGCTATGGCTACACCTTC. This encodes CAWSQKDSYGYTF.